This passage covers 19 T cell receptor beta chains from one sample sequenced in a study of glioma-infiltrating T cells after dendritic cell vaccination (dated by TCRdb to the mid-2010s). The library was produced with the immunoSEQ multiplex PCR assay. This immuneACCESS table, as held by TCRdb, lists in-frame sequences with V and J called but not all clones. Of the missing ones, under half trace to an unresolved V gene in checked studies; the others have no known cause. This sample is represented by under 70,000 clones; 82% of them were singletons. Jointly, the top ten make up more than 8% of the sample. The source material was blood, sampled before dendritic cell vaccination. All receptors derive from a human donor with glioblastoma.

The J gene is TRBJ1-2, the V gene TRBV27; tentatively, D is TRBD1 (6 bases). The germline gives CDR1 MNHEY, CDR2 SMNVEV (reference sequence). V dropped 5 bases and J dropped 5 bases, with 15 bases sitting between them. The CDR3 extends over 14 amino acids. DNA for the CDR3: TGTGCCAGCAGTCAGTCAGGGGTAGAATATGGCTACACCTTC. Protein: CASSQSGVEYGYTF.

This clone was seen more than once but under ten times. CDR3 protein: CASSPDWTGETQYF. The CDR3 bases are TGTGCCAGCAGCCCCGACTGGACGGGGGAGACCCAGTACTTC. The chain combines TRBV7-9 with TRBJ2-5, with D perhaps TRBD2 (5 bases). This CDR3 region has 14 residues. Germline CDR1 SEHNR, CDR2 FQNEAQ (reference sequence). Deletions cut 5 bases from V and 5 bases from J, with 15 bases between.

The chain uses TRBV13 and TRBJ1-2, with 7 bases aligning to TRBD1. The CDR3 runs to 15 residues. CDR1 is PRHDT and CDR2 is FYEKMQ in the germline V gene (reference sequence). Unmatched junction bases numbered 8, after V lost 3 bases and J lost 4 bases. The CDR3, as DNA: TGTGCCAGCAGCTTCAGGGGGGCAGGTAGCTATGGCTACACCTTC. This sequence encodes CASSFRGAGSYGYTF.

V is TRBV5-1 and J is TRBJ2-2; 8 bases align to TRBD2. The V segment lost 0 bases and the J segment 0 bases; nucleotides outside the gene matches: 1. This CDR3 spans 16 amino acids. Germline-derived CDR1 and CDR2 are SGHRS and YFSETQ. DNA for the CDR3: TGCGCCAGCAGCTTGGCAGCGGGGGCGAACACCGGGGAGCTGTTTTTT. Translation gives CASSLAAGANTGELFF.

The gene calls are TRBV27 and TRBJ2-5; tentatively, D is TRBD1 (5 bases). This CDR3 region has 14 residues. Germline V lookup: CDR1 MNHEY, CDR2 SMNVEV (reference sequence). V lost 6 bases and J lost 5, with 16 bases in between. CDR3 bases: TGTGCCAGCAGAACAGGAAGCGCTTGGGAGACCCAGTACTTC. Its translation is CASRTGSAWETQYF.

The chain employs TRBV30 and TRBJ1-2; a possible D gene is TRBD1 (6 bases). The V gene's germline CDR1 is GTSNPN and CDR2 SVGIG (reference sequence). V was clipped by 7 bases and J by 7 bases, with 19 bases between them. The CDR3 contains 13 residues. CDR3 in amino acids: CALYPSGERGYTF. The CDR3 DNA reads TGTGCCTTATACCCCTCAGGGGAACGTGGCTACACCTTC.

The chain couples TRBV19 to TRBJ2-7; TRBD1 agrees at 9 bases. Germline CDR1 reads LNHDA; CDR2 reads SQIVND (reference sequence). This CDR3 spans 16 amino acids. The trim removed 6 bases at V and 4 bases at J, leaving 13 bases unmatched. The CDR3 nucleotides read TGTGCCAGTAGGACGACTGGGACAGGGCAAGGGTACGAGCAGTACTTC. This encodes CASRTTGTGQGYEQYF.

The CDR3, as DNA: TGTGCCAGCAGCTTTCAGGGGGTTCAAGGCTACACCTTC. This translates into CASSFQGVQGYTF. J is TRBJ1-2 and V is TRBV7-2, with 7 bases that match TRBD1. Per the germline V gene, CDR1 is SGHTA and CDR2 is FQGNSA. This CDR3 has 13 residues. V lost 3 bases and J lost 8; bases outside the gene matches: 6.

This chain joins TRBV15 and TRBJ1-5, with D perhaps TRBD1 (6 bases). CDR1 and CDR2 from the germline V gene are LNHNV and YYDKDF (reference sequence). The CDR3 has 12 residues. V lost 7 bases and J 4 bases, leaving 8 bases between the germline ends. The CDR3: CATTQGNQPQHF. The CDR3 DNA sequence: TGTGCCACCACCCAGGGGAATCAGCCCCAGCATTTT.

This clone appeared a few times. CDR3 amino acids: CAITRNQGAAGELFF. For the CDR3, the DNA is TGTGCCATCACTAGAAATCAGGGGGCGGCCGGGGAGCTGTTTTTT. The gene calls are TRBV10-3 and TRBJ2-2; 8 bases are a match to TRBD1. CDR1 is ENHRY and CDR2 is SYGVKD in the germline V gene. Trimming removed 7 bases from V and 6 bases from J; junction bases left unmatched: 10. CDR3 length: 15 amino acids.

CDR3 amino acids: CAWTPSPLSVYF. CDR3 coding DNA: TGTGCCTGGACCCCCTCCCCCCTCTCAGTGTACTTC. This rearrangement joins TRBV30 to TRBJ2-4, with D hard to call. V gave up 4 bases and J gave up 15 bases, with 19 bases separating them. The CDR3 totals 12 residues. Germline V gene data show CDR1 as GTSNPN and CDR2 as SVGIG (reference sequence).

The J gene is TRBJ2-3, the V gene TRBV5-1; TRBD2 matches at 13 bases. The CDR3 extends over 16 amino acids. The V segment lost 1 base and the J segment 4 bases; nucleotides outside the gene matches: 3. Germline lookup yields CDR1 SGHRS and CDR2 YFSETQ. The CDR3 sequence: CASSLKTSGGADTQYF. CDR3 DNA sequence: TGCGCCAGCAGCTTGAAAACTAGCGGGGGGGCAGATACGCAGTATTTT.

The genes are TRBV6-6 and TRBJ2-2, with 14 bases that match TRBD2. The ends lost 5 bases at V and 5 bases at J; junction bases unmatched: 4. CDR1 MNHNY and CDR2 SVGAGI come from the germline V gene (reference sequence). CDR3 length: 16 amino acids. DNA of the CDR3: TGTGCCAGCAGTCGCGGACTAGCGGGGGGAACCGGGGAGCTGTTTTTT. Translating it yields CASSRGLAGGTGELFF.

The rearrangement links TRBV7-6 to TRBJ1-3; TRBD1 is a possible D gene (6 bases). The germline V and J ends were trimmed by 8 bases and 0 bases, with 17 bases remaining between them. The CDR3 extends over 16 amino acids. Germline CDR1 reads SGHVS; CDR2 reads FNYEAQ. CDR3 protein: CASRSGGPNSGNTIYF. The CDR3 DNA reads TGTGCCAGCCGCTCGGGGGGGCCCAACTCTGGAAACACCATATATTTT.

This rearrangement joins TRBV5-1 to TRBJ2-3, with D possibly matching TRBD1 (6 bases). The CDR3 spans 16 residues. Trimming removed 0 bases from V and 3 bases from J, with 14 bases in between. Germline loops: CDR1 SGHRS, CDR2 YFSETQ. CDR3 loop: CASSLDGQSQTDTQYF. CDR3 in DNA: TGCGCCAGCAGCTTGGATGGACAGTCTCAGACAGATACGCAGTATTTT.

There are a few counts of this clone. The chain carries TRBV10-2 and TRBJ1-4, with TRBD1 matching over 10 bases. This CDR3 has 18 residues. The trim removed 6 bases at V and 3 bases at J, leaving 13 bases unmatched. Germline assignment: CDR1 WSHSY and CDR2 SAAADI. The CDR3 DNA is TGCGCCAGCAGACCTCGGACAGGGGGAGGGGGAGCTAATGAAAAACTGTTTTTT. Its protein is CASRPRTGGGGANEKLFF.

The chain uses TRBV6-6 and TRBJ1-3; perhaps TRBD1 as D (6 bases). V shed 6 bases and J shed 0 bases, with 12 bases lying between them. Germline V gives CDR1 MNHNY, CDR2 SVGAGI (reference sequence). This CDR3 spans 15 amino acids. This CDR3 reads CASRPRTASGNTIYF. The CDR3 nucleotides read TGTGCCAGCAGGCCGCGGACAGCCTCTGGAAACACCATATATTTT.

The chain uses TRBV2 and TRBJ2-3; D is possibly TRBD2 (5 bases). Per germline, CDR1 SNHLY and CDR2 FYNNEI. V lost 4 bases, J lost 4 bases, and 15 bases lay in between. This CDR3 region has 15 residues. The CDR3 sequence: CASSGSLAGSDTQYF. The CDR3 nucleotides read TGTGCCAGCAGTGGCAGCCTAGCCGGCTCAGATACGCAGTATTTT.

This chain joins TRBV10-2 and TRBJ2-7, with D possibly matching TRBD1 (5 bases). V was trimmed by 4 bases and J by 6 bases, leaving 10 bases between them. CDR3 length: 12 residues. In germline, CDR1 is WSHSY, CDR2 SAAADI. DNA for the CDR3: TGCGCCAGCAGTGCCGCAGGGTCCGAGCAGTACTTC. This codes for CASSAAGSEQYF.